The present T cell receptor beta chain was sequenced within a study of T cell changes during pregnancy in multiple sclerosis. The protocol was immunoSEQ multiplex PCR, while the TCRdb copy is restricted to in-frame clones and leaves out a portion. The table records some 60,000 clones, more than 75% of them present only once. The sample taken for sequencing was peripheral blood from another person, used as feeder cells. The receptor's source is a human donor whose cells served as feeder cells for cultures in a pregnancy study.

This CDR3 reads CSVQRRGGAEAFF. The DNA of the CDR3 is TGCAGCGTCCAAAGGAGGGGAGGGGCTGAAGCTTTCTTT. V gene TRBV29-1 combines with J gene TRBJ1-1; tentative D call: TRBD1 (5 bases). V shed 6 bases and J shed 6 bases, with 17 bases lying between them. Germline V gene lookup returns CDR1 SQVTM and CDR2 ANQGSEA. The CDR3 has 13 residues.